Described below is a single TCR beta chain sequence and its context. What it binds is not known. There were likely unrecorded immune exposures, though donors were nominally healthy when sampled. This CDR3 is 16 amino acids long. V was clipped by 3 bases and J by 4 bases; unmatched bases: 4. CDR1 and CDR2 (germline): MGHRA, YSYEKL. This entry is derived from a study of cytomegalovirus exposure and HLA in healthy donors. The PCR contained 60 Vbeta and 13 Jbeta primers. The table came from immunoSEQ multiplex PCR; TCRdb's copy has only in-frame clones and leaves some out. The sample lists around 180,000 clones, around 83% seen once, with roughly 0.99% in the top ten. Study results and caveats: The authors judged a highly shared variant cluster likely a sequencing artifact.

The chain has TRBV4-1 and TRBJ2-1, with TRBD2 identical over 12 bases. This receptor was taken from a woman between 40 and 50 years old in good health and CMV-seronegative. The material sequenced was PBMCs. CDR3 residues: CASSQPGTSGYNEQFF. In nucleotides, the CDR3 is TGCGCCAGCAGCCAGCCGGGGACTAGCGGGTACAATGAGCAGTTCTTC.